This T cell receptor beta chain was observed in a study of shared clonotypes between healthy human individuals. A remark on this clone: Its antigen is as yet unknown. A clone one base away is much larger, so this may be a read error. The same CDR3 is also encoded by other DNA sequences in this sample.

Germline V gives CDR1 SGHDT, CDR2 YYEEEE. This CDR3 contains 14 residues. Deep was the level at which the assay was run. The team ran DNA from unsorted PBMCs on ten immunoSEQ deep assay plates for sequencing. Sequencing was performed with immunoSEQ multiplex PCR; in TCRdb, only in-frame clones are kept and a portion is missing. Of hundreds of thousands of clones listed, about 80% are singletons. Study-level points and caveats: Sample collection involved blood only; tissue repertoires are likely different. Sequencing depth was expected to influence donor clonotype sharing.

The chain links TRBV5-6 to TRBJ2-5; 10 bases are shared with TRBD2. The DNA end is a closer match to TRBJ2-7, so the J assignment may be wrong. The receptor comes from a woman in her thirties or forties in good health. Some clones in this sample may be carry-over from other donors' samples. Sequencing was performed on PBMCs. The CDR3 is CASSLGTSVYEQYF. The CDR3 DNA reads TGTGCTAGCAGCTTAGGGACTAGCGTCTACGAGCAGTACTTC.